The entry that follows covers one TCR beta chain sequence. Its specificity is unknown. V was pared by 7 bases and J by 4 bases, with 6 bases of the junction left unmatched. The CDR3 extends over 15 amino acids. Looked up from germline, CDR1 is MNHNS and CDR2 is SASEGT. This record comes from a study of cytomegalovirus exposure and HLA in healthy donors. Study context: Within an early data release were roughly 83 million unique TCRs drawn from HLA-typed donors.

The PCR made use of 60 Vbeta and 13 Jbeta primers. The assay was immunoSEQ multiplex PCR, and TCRdb's table has in-frame clones only and misses some. Its table records approximately 110,000 clones. Study observations and caveats: About 150 TCR beta chains were listed as cytomegalovirus-associated. Many donors carried some public TCRs, although rarity characterized most TCR sequences. Analysis was performed later, and it showed HLA-associated TCR beta chains to be more clonally expanded than equally common others.

This TCR was sampled from a man aged 18 to 30 in good health and CMV-seronegative. The specimen sequenced was PBMCs. V gene TRBV6-1 combines with J gene TRBJ2-3; 12 bases line up with TRBD2. Here the CDR3 reads CASTDLAGGSDTQYF. The CDR3 nucleotides are TGTGCCAGCACTGACCTAGCGGGGGGGTCAGATACGCAGTATTTT.